This T cell receptor (beta chain) emerged from a study of T cell repertoires in ileal Crohn's disease. Study in general: M6 samples are neoterminal ileum biopsies from postoperative colonoscopy.

Time point here: neoterminal ileum biopsy at postoperative endoscopy, about 6 months after surgery. The trim removed 3 bases at V and 2 bases at J, leaving 2 bases unmatched. This CDR3 region has 15 residues. Germline CDR1 is SGHTA and CDR2 is FQGNSA. A remark on this clone: What it binds is unknown.

Libraries were prepared by immunoSEQ multiplex PCR; TCRdb keeps only in-frame clonotypes and omits some of them. Among about 7,400 clones listed, roughly 74% were seen once. Findings of the study overall: Clonal expansions were more frequent in active smokers than non-smokers at surgery.

Sequenced sample: ileal tissue. The clonotype originates from an adult with Crohn's disease. The rearrangement uses TRBV7-2 and TRBJ2-7, with 12 bases identical to TRBD2. Here the CDR3 reads CASSFGLAGTYEQYF. CDR3 nucleotide sequence: TGTGCCAGCAGCTTTGGACTAGCGGGAACCTACGAGCAGTACTTC.